Listed below are T cell receptor beta chains from one sample, sequenced in a study of T cell repertoires in cytomegalovirus infection. TCRdb recomputed calls from the reads with MiXCR, one row per CDR3 protein. This sample has more than 150,000 distinct CDR3 sequences, with about 20% found just once. The sample comprised PBMCs. The receptor source for this set is a human donor in good health (CMV status not recorded). Some clones in this sample may be carry-over from other donors' samples. The CDR3 runs from the conserved cysteine through the conserved F or W. Fields, in order: D gene, J gene, clone size, V gene, CDR3 protein, CDR3 DNA. The D gene is left open where the match is weak. The size entry is marked missing in some rows and otherwise reads once, few, many or a size class.

-	TRBJ1-1	few	TRBV7-3	CASSSSRETEAFF	TGTGCCAGCAGCTCGTCCCGGGAAACTGAAGCTTTCTTT
-	TRBJ1-1	-	TRBV5-1	CASSSLDSQNTEAFF	TGCGCCAGCAGCTCCCTCGACAGCCAGAACACTGAAGCTTTCTTT
-	TRBJ2-7	-	TRBV9	CASSSQQYGYEQYF	TGTGCCAGCAGCTCCCAGCAGTACGGCTACGAGCAGTACTTC
-	TRBJ1-2	-	TRBV11-2	CASSSSSRAGYTF	TGTGCCAGCAGCTCATCCTCGCGGGCTGGCTACACCTTC
-	TRBJ2-3	many	TRBV7-2	CASSPVGLSTDTQYF	TGTGCCAGCAGCCCTGTTGGGTTGAGCACAGATACGCAGTATTTT
TRBD2	TRBJ2-1	few	TRBV11-3	CASSPRLAGDNEQFF	TGTGCCAGCAGCCCCCGACTAGCGGGAGACAATGAGCAGTTCTTC
TRBD1	TRBJ1-1	few	TRBV6-6	CASSQGQGNQAEAFF	TGTGCCAGCAGTCAGGGACAGGGTAACCAAGCTGAAGCTTTCTTT
TRBD2	TRBJ2-5	many	TRBV14	CASSPDRGASGSKTQYF	TGTGCCAGCAGCCCCGACCGTGGGGCTAGCGGGAGTAAGACCCAGTACTTC
-	TRBJ1-2	-	TRBV4-1	CASSQAGHYDGYTF	TGCGCCAGCAGCCAAGCAGGGCACTATGATGGCTACACCTTC
-	TRBJ1-2	few	TRBV7-2	CASSLNSGIGYTF	TGTGCCAGCAGCTTAAATTCAGGGATTGGCTACACCTTC
TRBD2	TRBJ2-1	-	TRBV19	CASTPSGGRLLRQFF	TGTGCCAGTACCCCTAGCGGGGGCCGCCTCCTAAGGCAGTTCTTC
-	TRBJ1-2	few	TRBV10-3	CAISGFGGQLHYGYTF	TGTGCCATCAGTGGATTCGGGGGGCAGCTACACTATGGCTACACCTTC
TRBD1	TRBJ2-1	-	TRBV28	CASSFSGTGEENEQFF	TGTGCCAGCAGTTTTTCCGGGACAGGGGAAGAGAATGAGCAGTTCTTC
TRBD1	TRBJ2-7	-	TRBV18	CASSPTAGGTGHDEQYF	TGTGCCAGCTCACCGACTGCCGGGGGGACAGGGCACGACGAGCAGTACTTC
TRBD2	TRBJ2-2	few	TRBV4-1	CASSQERGAPTGELFF	TGCGCCAGCAGCCAAGAGCGGGGGGCGCCCACCGGGGAGCTGTTTTTT
-	TRBJ2-1	-	TRBV28	CASSPRAEQFF	TGTGCCAGCAGTCCCAGGGCTGAGCAGTTCTTC
TRBD2	TRBJ2-2	-	TRBV19	CASTARTSGGTGELFF	TGTGCCAGTACCGCCCGGACTAGCGGGGGAACCGGGGAGCTGTTTTTT
-	TRBJ2-3	-	TRBV3-1	CASSHETGPGSTDTKYF	TGTGCCAGCAGCCACGAGACGGGGCCCGGGAGCACAGATACAAAGTATTTT
-	TRBJ1-3	many	TRBV25-1	CASRPDSLSGNTIYF	TGTGCCAGCAGACCGGACAGCCTCTCTGGAAACACCATATATTTT
-	TRBJ2-7	few	TRBV18	CASSLDGPAYEQYF	TGTGCCAGCTCATTAGACGGGCCTGCCTACGAGCAGTACTTC
-	TRBJ1-2	-	TRBV7-2	CASSLSILYGYTF	TGTGCCAGCAGCCTATCAATCCTCTATGGCTACACCTTC
-	TRBJ1-5	many	TRBV7-2	CASSLGGRSQPQHF	TGTGCCAGCAGCTTAGGGGGACGAAGTCAGCCCCAGCATTTT
TRBD2	TRBJ2-1	-	TRBV11-3	CASSKGLAGMRYEQFF	TGTGCCAGCAGCAAGGGACTAGCGGGAATGCGCTATGAGCAGTTCTTC
TRBD2	TRBJ2-1	many	TRBV6-2/TRBV6-3	CASSPGLAGVTEQFF	TGTGCCAGCAGTCCGGGACTAGCGGGAGTAACTGAGCAGTTCTTC
-	TRBJ2-7	many	TRBV28	CASSPFSLGEQYF	TGTGCCAGCAGTCCCTTTAGCTTGGGTGAGCAGTACTTC
TRBD2	TRBJ2-3	few	TRBV5-5	CASSRRGGGGRTDTQYF	TGTGCCAGCAGTCGCCGTGGCGGCGGGGGGCGCACAGATACGCAGTATTTT
TRBD1	TRBJ2-7	few	TRBV6-1	CASSTGTGIGEQYF	TGTGCCAGCAGTACCGGGACAGGGATTGGCGAGCAGTACTTC
TRBD2	TRBJ2-5	-	TRBV29-1	CSVEALLGSGEETQYF	TGCAGCGTTGAAGCCCTTTTAGGAAGCGGGGAAGAGACCCAGTACTTC
TRBD2	TRBJ2-3	few	TRBV28	CASRQPGLADTDTQYF	TGTGCCAGCAGACAACCGGGACTAGCGGACACAGATACGCAGTATTTT
TRBD2	TRBJ2-5	few	TRBV5-4	CASSDPTSGGQETQYF	TGTGCCAGCAGCGACCCTACTAGCGGGGGTCAAGAGACCCAGTACTTC
-	TRBJ2-7	many	TRBV7-9	CASSGYEQYF	TGTGCCAGCAGCGGGTACGAGCAGTACTTC
-	TRBJ2-1	-	TRBV7-2	CASSLGADPREQFF	TGTGCCAGCAGCTTAGGGGCCGACCCCCGTGAGCAGTTCTTC
-	TRBJ1-5	-	TRBV30	CAWSVFGRDGNQPQHF	TGTGCCTGGAGTGTATTTGGAAGGGACGGCAATCAGCCCCAGCATTTT
-	TRBJ2-5	-	TRBV25-1	CASSRGRETQYF	TGTGCCAGCAGCAGGGGTCGAGAGACCCAGTACTTC
-	TRBJ2-7	many	TRBV7-2	CASSLAGSVSYEQYF	TGTGCCAGCAGCTTAGCCGGGAGTGTATCCTACGAGCAGTACTTC
-	TRBJ2-5	few	TRBV12-3/TRBV12-4	CASSLGPLEYF	TGTGCCAGCAGTTTAGGACCCCTGGAGTACTTC
TRBD2	TRBJ2-7	once	TRBV2	CASIGLAGTYEQYF	TGTGCCAGCATTGGACTAGCGGGAACCTACGAGCAGTACTTC
-	TRBJ1-1	-	TRBV11-2	CASSYARVEAFF	TGTGCCAGCAGCTACGCGAGGGTTGAAGCTTTCTTT
-	TRBJ1-5	-	TRBV7-2	CTSSLGAGGQPQHF	TGTACCAGCAGCTTAGGTGCGGGCGGGCAGCCCCAGCATTTT
-	TRBJ1-6	many	TRBV19	CASTREDASSPLHF	TGTGCCAGTACTCGGGAAGACGCCTCCTCACCCCTCCACTTT
-	TRBJ1-6	-	TRBV11-3	CASSGPGTLSGFRSPLHF	TGTGCCAGCAGCGGTCCCGGGACACTCTCCGGTTTCCGTTCACCCCTCCACTTT
TRBD1	TRBJ2-7	many	TRBV7-8	CASSLGQGGVNEQYF	TGTGCCAGCAGCTTAGGACAGGGGGGCGTAAACGAGCAGTACTTC
TRBD2	TRBJ2-7	many	TRBV7-2	CASSLDGASGKYEQYF	TGTGCCAGCAGCTTAGACGGGGCTAGCGGGAAGTACGAGCAGTACTTC
TRBD1	TRBJ1-1	few	TRBV12-3/TRBV12-4	CASSPTQQGSGEAFF	TGTGCCAGCAGTCCAACCCAACAGGGGAGTGGTGAAGCTTTCTTT
-	TRBJ2-3	-	TRBV19	CASNSKTRVKTDTQYF	TGTGCCAGTAACTCTAAGACCCGGGTAAAAACAGATACGCAGTATTTT
-	TRBJ1-6	-	TRBV5-6	CASSFYNDARNLHF	TGTGCCAGCAGCTTCTACAACGACGCTCGTAACCTCCACTTT
-	TRBJ2-7	-	TRBV29-1	CSVASSYEQYF	TGCAGCGTTGCGTCTTCCTACGAGCAGTACTTC
-	TRBJ2-6	-	TRBV20-1	CSAISSGANVLTF	TGCAGTGCTATAAGCTCTGGGGCCAACGTCCTGACTTTC
TRBD1	TRBJ2-4	once	TRBV3-1	CASSQETGGAKNIQYF	TGTGCCAGCAGCCAAGAAACAGGGGGTGCCAAAAACATTCAGTACTTC
-	TRBJ2-7	few	TRBV10-2	CASSGSLRYEQYF	TGCGCCAGCAGTGGCTCCCTGCGATACGAGCAGTACTTC
TRBD1	TRBJ2-7	many	TRBV7-6	CASSLAGQLYEQYF	TGTGCCAGCAGCTTAGCGGGACAGCTCTACGAGCAGTACTTC
TRBD2	TRBJ2-5	few	TRBV12-3/TRBV12-4	CASRLAGNQETQYF	TGTGCCAGCAGGCTAGCGGGCAACCAAGAGACCCAGTACTTC
-	TRBJ1-6	-	TRBV7-3	CASSLGLGENSSLHF	TGTGCCAGCAGCTTAGGCCTGGGAGAGAATTCATCCCTCCACTTT
TRBD2	TRBJ2-3	few	TRBV13	CASSLFTSGSRDTQYF	TGTGCCAGCAGCCTGTTCACTAGCGGATCACGGGATACGCAGTATTTT
-	TRBJ2-1	-	TRBV13	CASSQSRNEQFF	TGTGCCAGCAGCCAAAGCCGGAATGAGCAGTTCTTC
TRBD1	TRBJ1-2	few	TRBV19	CASSRQDRAGYTF	TGTGCCAGTAGTAGGCAAGACAGGGCTGGCTACACCTTC
TRBD2	TRBJ2-2	once	TRBV12-3/TRBV12-4	CASSWGLAGGGGELFF	TGTGCCAGCAGCTGGGGACTAGCGGGAGGTGGCGGGGAGCTGTTTTTT
-	TRBJ2-2	-	TRBV19	CASSILQRVSGELFF	TGTGCCAGTAGTATCCTACAAAGGGTATCCGGGGAGCTGTTTTTT